The TCR beta chain described here comes from a study of CD8 T cells in Susac syndrome. After extraction with the RNeasy kit, about 0.45 to 1 ug of the RNA was reverse transcribed using random hexamers. TCRdb re-called the immunoSEQ multiplex PCR reads with MiXCR, one entry per CDR3 protein. Of approximately 120,000 distinct CDR3 sequences detected, 85% to 95% appear once; the ten largest clones hold roughly 0.3%. Sequencing of TCR beta was carried out in blood CD8+ and CD4+ T cells. TEMRA cells were FACS-enriched, and CD8+ and CD4+ T cells were isolated negatively. This CDR3 has 15 amino acids. Germline V gene data show CDR1 as LGHDT and CDR2 as YNNKEL (reference sequence). The V and J ends lost 4 bases and 8 bases respectively, with 17 bases between them.

The sequencing sample was made of CD8+ T cells from PBMCs. The TCR originated in a human donor with multiple sclerosis. The chain joins TRBV3-1 to TRBJ1-4; D remains ambiguous. The CDR3 protein is CASSPELRVNEKLFF. The CDR3 DNA is TGTGCCAGCAGCCCCGAATTAAGGGTGAACGAAAAACTGTTTTTT. The entire variable domain, with the rest obtained from reference TRBV3-1 and TRBJ1-4, is as follows: DTAVSQTPKYLVTQMGNDKSIKCEQNLGHDTMYWYKQDSKKFLKIMFSYNNKELIINETVPNRFSPKSPDKAHLNLHINSLELGDSAVYFCASSPELRVNEKLFFGSGTQLSVL.